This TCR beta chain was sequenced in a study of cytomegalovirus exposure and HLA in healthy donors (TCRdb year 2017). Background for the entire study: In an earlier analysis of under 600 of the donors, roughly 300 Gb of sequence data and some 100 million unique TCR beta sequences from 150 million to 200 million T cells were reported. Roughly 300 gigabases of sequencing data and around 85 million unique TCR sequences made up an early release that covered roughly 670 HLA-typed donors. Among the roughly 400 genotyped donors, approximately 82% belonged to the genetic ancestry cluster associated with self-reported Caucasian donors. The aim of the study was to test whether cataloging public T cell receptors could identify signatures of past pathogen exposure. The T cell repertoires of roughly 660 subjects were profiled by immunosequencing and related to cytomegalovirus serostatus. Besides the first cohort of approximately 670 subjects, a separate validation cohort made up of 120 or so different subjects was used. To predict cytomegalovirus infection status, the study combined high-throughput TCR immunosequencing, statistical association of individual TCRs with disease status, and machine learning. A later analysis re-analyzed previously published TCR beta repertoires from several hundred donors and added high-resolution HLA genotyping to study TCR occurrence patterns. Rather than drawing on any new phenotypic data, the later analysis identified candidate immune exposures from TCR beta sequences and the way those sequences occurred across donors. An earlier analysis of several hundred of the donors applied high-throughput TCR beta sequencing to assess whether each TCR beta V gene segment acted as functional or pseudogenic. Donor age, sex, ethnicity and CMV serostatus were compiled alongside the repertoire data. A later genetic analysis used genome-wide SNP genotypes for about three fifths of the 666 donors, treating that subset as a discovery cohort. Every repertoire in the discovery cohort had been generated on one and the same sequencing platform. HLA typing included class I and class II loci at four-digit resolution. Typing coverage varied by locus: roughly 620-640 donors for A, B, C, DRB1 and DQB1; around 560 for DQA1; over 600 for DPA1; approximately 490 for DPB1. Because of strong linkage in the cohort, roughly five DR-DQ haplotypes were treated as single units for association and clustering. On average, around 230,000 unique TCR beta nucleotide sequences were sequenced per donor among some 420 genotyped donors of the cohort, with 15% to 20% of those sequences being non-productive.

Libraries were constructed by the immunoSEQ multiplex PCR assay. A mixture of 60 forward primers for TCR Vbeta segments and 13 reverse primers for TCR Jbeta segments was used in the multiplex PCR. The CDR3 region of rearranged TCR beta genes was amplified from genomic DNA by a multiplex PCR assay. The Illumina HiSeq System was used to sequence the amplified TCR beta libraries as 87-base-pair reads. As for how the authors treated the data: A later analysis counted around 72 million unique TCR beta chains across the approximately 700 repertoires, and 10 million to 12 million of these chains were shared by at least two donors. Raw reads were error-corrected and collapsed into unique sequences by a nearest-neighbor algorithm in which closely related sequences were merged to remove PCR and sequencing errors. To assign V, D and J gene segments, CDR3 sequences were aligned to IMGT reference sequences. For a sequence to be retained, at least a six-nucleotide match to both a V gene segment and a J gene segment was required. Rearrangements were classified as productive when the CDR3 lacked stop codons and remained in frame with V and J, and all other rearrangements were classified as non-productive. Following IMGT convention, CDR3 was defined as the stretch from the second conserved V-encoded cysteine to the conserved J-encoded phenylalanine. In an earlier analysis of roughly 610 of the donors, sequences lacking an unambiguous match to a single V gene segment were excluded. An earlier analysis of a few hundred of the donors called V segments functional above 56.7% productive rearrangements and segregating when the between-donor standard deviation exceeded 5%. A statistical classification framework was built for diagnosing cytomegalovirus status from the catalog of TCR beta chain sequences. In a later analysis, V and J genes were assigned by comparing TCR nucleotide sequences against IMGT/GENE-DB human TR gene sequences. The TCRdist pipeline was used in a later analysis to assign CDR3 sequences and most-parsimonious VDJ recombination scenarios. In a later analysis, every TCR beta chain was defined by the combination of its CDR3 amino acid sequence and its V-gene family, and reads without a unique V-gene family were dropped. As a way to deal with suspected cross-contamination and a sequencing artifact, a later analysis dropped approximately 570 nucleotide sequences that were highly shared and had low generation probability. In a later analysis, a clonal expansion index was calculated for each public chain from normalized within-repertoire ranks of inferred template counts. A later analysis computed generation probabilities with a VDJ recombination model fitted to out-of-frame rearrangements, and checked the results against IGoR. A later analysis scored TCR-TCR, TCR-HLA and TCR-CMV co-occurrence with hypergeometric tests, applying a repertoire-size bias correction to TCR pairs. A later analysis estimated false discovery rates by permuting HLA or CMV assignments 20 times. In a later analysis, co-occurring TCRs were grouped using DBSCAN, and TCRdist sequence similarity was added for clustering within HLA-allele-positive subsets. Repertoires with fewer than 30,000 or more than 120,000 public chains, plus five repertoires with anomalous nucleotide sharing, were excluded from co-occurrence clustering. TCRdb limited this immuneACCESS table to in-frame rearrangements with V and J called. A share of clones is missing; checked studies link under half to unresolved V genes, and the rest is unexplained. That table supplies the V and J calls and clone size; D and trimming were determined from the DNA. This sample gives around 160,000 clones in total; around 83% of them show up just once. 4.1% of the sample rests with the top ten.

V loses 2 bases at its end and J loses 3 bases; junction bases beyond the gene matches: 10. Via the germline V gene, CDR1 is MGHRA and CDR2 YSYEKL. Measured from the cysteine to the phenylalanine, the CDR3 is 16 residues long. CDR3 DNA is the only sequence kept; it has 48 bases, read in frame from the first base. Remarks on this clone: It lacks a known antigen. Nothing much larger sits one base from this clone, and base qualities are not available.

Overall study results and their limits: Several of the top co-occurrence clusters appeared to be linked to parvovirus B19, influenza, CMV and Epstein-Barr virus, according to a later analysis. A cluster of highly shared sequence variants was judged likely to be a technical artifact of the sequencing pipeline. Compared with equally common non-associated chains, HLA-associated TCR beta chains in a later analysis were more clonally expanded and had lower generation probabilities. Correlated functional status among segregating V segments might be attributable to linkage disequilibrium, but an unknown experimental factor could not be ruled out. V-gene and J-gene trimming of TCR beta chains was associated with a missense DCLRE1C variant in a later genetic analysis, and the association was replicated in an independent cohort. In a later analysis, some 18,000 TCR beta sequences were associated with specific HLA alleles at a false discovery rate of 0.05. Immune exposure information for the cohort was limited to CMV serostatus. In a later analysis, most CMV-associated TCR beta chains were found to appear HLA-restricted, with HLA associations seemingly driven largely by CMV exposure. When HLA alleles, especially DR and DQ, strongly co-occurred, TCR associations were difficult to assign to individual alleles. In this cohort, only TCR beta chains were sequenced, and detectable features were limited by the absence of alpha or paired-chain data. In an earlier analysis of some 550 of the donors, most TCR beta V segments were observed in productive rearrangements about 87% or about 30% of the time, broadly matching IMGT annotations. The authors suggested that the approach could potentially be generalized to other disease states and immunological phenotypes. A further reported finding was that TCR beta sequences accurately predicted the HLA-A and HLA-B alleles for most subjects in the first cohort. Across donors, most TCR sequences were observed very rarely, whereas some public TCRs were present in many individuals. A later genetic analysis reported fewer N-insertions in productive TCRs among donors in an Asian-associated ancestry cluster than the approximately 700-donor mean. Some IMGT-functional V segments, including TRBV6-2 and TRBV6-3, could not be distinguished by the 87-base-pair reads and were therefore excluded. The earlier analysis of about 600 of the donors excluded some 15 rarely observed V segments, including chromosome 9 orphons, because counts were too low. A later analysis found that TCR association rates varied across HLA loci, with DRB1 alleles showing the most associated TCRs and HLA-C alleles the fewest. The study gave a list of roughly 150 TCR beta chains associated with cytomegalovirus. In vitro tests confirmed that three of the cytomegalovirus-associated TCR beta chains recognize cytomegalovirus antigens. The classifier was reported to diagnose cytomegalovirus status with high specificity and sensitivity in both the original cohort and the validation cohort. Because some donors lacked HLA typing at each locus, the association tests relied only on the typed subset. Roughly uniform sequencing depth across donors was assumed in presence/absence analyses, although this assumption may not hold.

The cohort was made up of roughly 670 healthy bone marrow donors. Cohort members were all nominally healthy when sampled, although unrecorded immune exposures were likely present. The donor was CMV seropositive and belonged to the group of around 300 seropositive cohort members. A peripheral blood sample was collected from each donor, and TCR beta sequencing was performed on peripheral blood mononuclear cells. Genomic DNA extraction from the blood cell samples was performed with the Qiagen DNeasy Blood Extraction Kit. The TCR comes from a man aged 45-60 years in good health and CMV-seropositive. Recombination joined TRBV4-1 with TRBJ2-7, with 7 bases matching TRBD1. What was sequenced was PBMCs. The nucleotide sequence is TGCGCCAGCAGCCAATTCTTTGGGACAGATCGCTACGAGCAGTACTTC. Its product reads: CASSQFFGTDRYEQYF.